The entry below gives a single T cell receptor beta chain sequence along with its context. Its antigen remains unidentified. Other DNA sequences in the sample encode the same CDR3. The CDR3 has 14 residues. Trimming cost V 3 bases and J 2 bases; bases outside gene matches: 4. CDR1 and CDR2 from the germline V gene are SGDLS and YYNGEE. The entry originates in a study of cytomegalovirus exposure and HLA in healthy donors. Study-wide points: Reports indicated that the classifier achieved high specificity and sensitivity in diagnosing cytomegalovirus status.

The data were produced by immunoSEQ multiplex PCR, yet TCRdb's version contains in-frame clones alone and is incomplete. The sample has a few hundred thousand clones; 70% to 90% are singletons. The sequence was obtained from a woman under 30 in good health and CMV-seronegative. The V and J genes are TRBV9 and TRBJ2-5, with TRBD1 matching over 7 bases. Sample: PBMCs. CDR3 sequence reads: CASSAGTAQETQYF. The CDR3 nucleotides are TGTGCCAGCAGCGCCGGGACAGCGCAAGAGACCCAGTACTTC.